Reported below is one T cell receptor (beta chain). The antigen remains undetermined. The assay was immunoSEQ multiplex PCR, and TCRdb's table has in-frame clones only and misses some. Counted here are about 110,000 clones, 88% occurring once; the ten biggest clones make up more than 2%. These data are taken from a study of cytomegalovirus exposure and HLA in healthy donors. Findings and caveats of the study: Researchers counted roughly 150 TCR beta chains as cytomegalovirus-associated.

The germline V gene encodes CDR1 LNHNV and CDR2 YYDKDF (reference sequence). The J segment lost 7 bases and the V segment lost 1 base, leaving 6 bases of the junction unmatched. This CDR3 has 15 residues. The sample was PBMCs. The chain combines TRBV15 with TRBJ1-4; 7 bases are a match to TRBD1. The receptor was isolated from a woman aged 18 to 35 in good health and CMV-seronegative. The chain's CDR3 is CATSRGRQGGEKLFF. CDR3 DNA sequence: TGTGCCACCAGCAGAGGAAGGCAGGGGGGTGAAAAACTGTTTTTT.